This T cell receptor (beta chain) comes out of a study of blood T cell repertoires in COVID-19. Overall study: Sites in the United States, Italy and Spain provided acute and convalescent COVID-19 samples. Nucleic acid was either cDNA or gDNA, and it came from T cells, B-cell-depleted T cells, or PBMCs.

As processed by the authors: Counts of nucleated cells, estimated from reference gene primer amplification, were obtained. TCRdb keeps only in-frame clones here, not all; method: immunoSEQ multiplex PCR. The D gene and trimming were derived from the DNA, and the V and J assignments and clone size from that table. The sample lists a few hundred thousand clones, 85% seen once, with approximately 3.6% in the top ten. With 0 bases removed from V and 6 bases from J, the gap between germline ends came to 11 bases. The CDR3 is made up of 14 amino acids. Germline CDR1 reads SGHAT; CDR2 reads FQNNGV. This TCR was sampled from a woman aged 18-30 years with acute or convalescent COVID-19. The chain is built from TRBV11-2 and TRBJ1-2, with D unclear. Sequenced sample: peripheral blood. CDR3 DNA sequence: TGTGCCAGCAGCTTAGATAGGACTTTGGATGGCTACACCTTC. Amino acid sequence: CASSLDRTLDGYTF.